This passage covers 30 T cell receptor beta chains from one sample sequenced in a study of OX40 agonist ivuxolimab in advanced cancers. Receptors were amplified or captured by the immunoSEQ multiplex PCR assay. The clones in this table, taken by TCRdb from immuneACCESS, are in-frame only. Not every clone is retained; where verified, under half of the shortfall comes from an unresolved V gene, and the cause of the rest is unknown. Counted in this sample were tens of thousands of clones; roughly 90% of them appeared once. In total, the top ten clones hold 3.4% of the sample. Sequenced material: CD4+ or CD8+ T cells sorted from blood, taken in a trial of the OX40 agonist ivuxolimab. The receptors come from an adult with an advanced solid tumor such as melanoma, head and neck, liver or kidney cancer.

This clone was counted once. The chain has TRBV9 and TRBJ1-4; 9 bases agree with TRBD1. Trimming removed 4 bases from V and 8 bases from J; junction bases left unmatched: 9. CDR3 length: 15 residues. Germline loops: CDR1 SGDLS, CDR2 YYNGEE. The CDR3 region is CASSPRDRVYEKLFF. The DNA of the CDR3 is TGTGCCAGCAGCCCTAGGGACAGGGTATACGAAAAACTGTTTTTT.

The chain carries TRBV2 and TRBJ1-3; D gene unclear. The CDR3 contains 14 residues. V was cut by 6 bases and J by 0 bases, with 9 bases left in between. Germline V gene lookup returns CDR1 SNHLY and CDR2 FYNNEI. For the CDR3, the DNA is TGTGCCAGCAGCGCGGCGAGCTCTGGAAACACCATATATTTT. This sequence encodes CASSAASSGNTIYF. The full variable domain, in which reference TRBV2 and TRBJ1-3 provide the parts outside the CDR3, is EPEVTQTPSHQVTQMGQEVILRCVPISNHLYFYWYRQILGQKVEFLVSFYNNEISEKSEIFDDQFSVERPDGSNFTLKIRSTKLEDSAMYFCASSAASSGNTIYFGEGSWLTVV.

The chain combines TRBV6-5 with TRBJ1-5; D gene unclear. Trimming stripped 4 bases from V and 7 bases from J, with 11 bases between. This CDR3 region has 13 residues. Per the germline V gene, CDR1 is MNHEY and CDR2 is SVGAGI. The CDR3 loop reads CASSSGFRQPQHF. The DNA for the CDR3 is TGTGCCAGCAGTTCCGGGTTCAGACAGCCCCAGCATTTT.

This chain links TRBV19 with TRBJ2-2; 8 bases align to TRBD1. CDR1 is LNHDA and CDR2 is SQIVND in the germline V gene (reference sequence). This CDR3 has 11 amino acids. With 8 bases clipped from V and 11 bases from J, the junction kept 4 bases outside the gene matches. The CDR3, as DNA: TGTGCCAGTGCAGGGGGCCGCGAGCTGTTTTTT. Translation: CASAGGRELFF.

The chain combines TRBV19 with TRBJ1-1, with no clear D. Germline V lookup: CDR1 LNHDA, CDR2 SQIVND (reference sequence). The CDR3 has 13 residues. V was clipped by 4 bases and J by 3 bases, with 9 bases between them. Written as DNA, the CDR3 is TGTGCCAGTAGTAGCCCCCTGGACACTGAAGCTTTCTTT. It translates to CASSSPLDTEAFF.

The genes are TRBV30 and TRBJ1-2; D is uncertain. The CDR3 is 16 amino acids. V was shortened by 2 bases and J by 4 bases, with 20 bases between the two germline ends. The V gene's germline CDR1 is GTSNPN and CDR2 SVGIG (reference sequence). CDR3 loop: CAWSSPQGWEGYGYTF. CDR3 bases: TGTGCCTGGAGTAGCCCCCAAGGGTGGGAAGGCTATGGCTACACCTTC.

This clone was detected only once. The chain is built from TRBV6-1 and TRBJ1-1; D not certain. Germline lookup yields CDR1 MNHNS and CDR2 SASEGT. V dropped 5 bases and J dropped 1 base, with 2 bases sitting between them. The CDR3 loop spans 11 amino acids. In DNA, the CDR3 is TGTGCCAGCAGTTCGAACACTGAAGCTTTCTTT. Protein sequence: CASSSNTEAFF.

The V and J genes are TRBV6-6 and TRBJ2-7, with a weak D call TRBD1 (6 bases). The CDR3 has 14 amino acids. V was shortened by 6 bases and J by 2 bases, with 14 bases between the two germline ends. CDR1 and CDR2 (germline): MNHNY, SVGAGI (reference sequence). The CDR3 DNA sequence: TGTGCCAGCAGCGGAAGGAACAGGGCCTACGAGCAGTACTTC. Its protein is CASSGRNRAYEQYF.

This chain links TRBV9 with TRBJ2-2; 13 positions match TRBD2. CDR1 SGDLS and CDR2 YYNGEE come from the germline V gene. The CDR3 runs 16 residues. V dropped 4 bases and J dropped 6; count of bases not matched to a gene: 6. The CDR3 is CASSSRTSGGSGELFF. CDR3 nucleotide sequence: TGTGCCAGCAGCTCCCGGACTAGCGGGGGCTCCGGGGAGCTGTTTTTT.

The J gene is TRBJ2-2, the V gene TRBV7-8, with D perhaps TRBD2 (6 bases). Between the trimmed V and J ends, which lost 3 bases and 3 bases, there was a span of 11 bases. The length of the CDR3 is 15 residues. The V gene's germline CDR1 is SGHVS and CDR2 FQNEAQ. CDR3 loop: CASSFGGIHTGELFF. Here the CDR3 DNA reads TGTGCCAGCAGCTTCGGCGGGATTCACACCGGGGAGCTGTTTTTT.

The chain combines TRBV4-1 with TRBJ2-3; D gene unclear. There are 14 residues in the CDR3. CDR1 is MGHRA and CDR2 is YSYEKL in the germline V gene. Trimming took off 0 bases at V and 0 bases at J, with 4 bases between the two ends. The DNA of the CDR3 is TGCGCCAGCAGCCAAGATTACAGCACAGATACGCAGTATTTT. Residues: CASSQDYSTDTQYF.

V and J are TRBV4-2 and TRBJ2-3; D may be TRBD2 (5 bases). The ends were cut back, 4 bases at V and 6 bases at J, with 8 bases in the middle. The germline gives CDR1 LGHNA, CDR2 YNFKEQ. There are 12 residues in the CDR3. For the CDR3, the DNA is TGTGCCAGCAGCCCGGGAATTGATACGCAGTATTTT. It codes for CASSPGIDTQYF.

The genes are TRBV5-1 and TRBJ2-7; unclear D gene. V was trimmed by 7 bases and J by 0 bases, leaving 11 bases between them. Germline CDR1 SGHRS, CDR2 YFSETQ. The CDR3 covers 13 residues. CDR3 in amino acids: CASSVAYSYEQYF. In DNA, the CDR3 is TGCGCCAGCTCCGTGGCTTACTCCTACGAGCAGTACTTC. The entire variable domain, with the rest obtained from reference TRBV5-1 and TRBJ2-7, is as follows: KAGVTQTPRYLIKTRGQQVTLSCSPISGHRSVSWYQQTPGQGLQFLFEYFSETQRNKGNFPGRFSGRQFSNSRSEMNVSTLELGDSALYLCASSVAYSYEQYFGPGTRLTVT.

The rearrangement links TRBV13 to TRBJ1-1, with D hard to call. V was clipped by 5 bases and J by 7 bases, with 11 bases between them. The CDR3 contains 12 residues. Germline values: CDR1 PRHDT, CDR2 FYEKMQ (reference sequence). The DNA of the CDR3 is TGTGCCAGCAGCCTTGGACCCAGTGAAGCTTTCTTT. Amino acid sequence: CASSLGPSEAFF.

The chain recombines TRBV9 with TRBJ1-3, with 8 bases matching TRBD1. There are 17 residues in the CDR3. Germline CDR1 is SGDLS and CDR2 is YYNGEE. The V gene end was trimmed by 4 bases and the J gene end by 0 bases; junction bases not matched to a gene: 9. The CDR3 sequence: CASSQGTGVSSGNTIYF. Here the CDR3 DNA reads TGTGCCAGCAGCCAAGGGACAGGCGTGAGCTCTGGAAACACCATATATTTT.

The CDR3 here is CASSQDGAVANYGYTF. The CDR3 DNA reads TGCGCCAGCAGCCAAGATGGGGCGGTAGCTAACTATGGCTACACCTTC. The rearrangement joins TRBV4-3 to TRBJ1-2; D may be TRBD1 (5 bases). Trimming took off 0 bases at V and 0 bases at J, with 11 bases between the two ends. The CDR3 contains 16 residues. Germline values: CDR1 LGHNA, CDR2 YSLEER.

V and J are TRBV10-2 and TRBJ1-4, with 7 positions matching TRBD1. This CDR3 is built from 14 residues. Trimming at V came to 4 bases and at J to 6 bases, leaving 5 bases not matched to a gene. CDR1 is WSHSY and CDR2 is SAAADI in the germline V gene. This chain's CDR3 is CASSGEGADEKLFF. As DNA, the CDR3 is TGCGCCAGCAGTGGGGAGGGGGCGGATGAAAAACTGTTTTTT.

V gene TRBV19 combines with J gene TRBJ1-1; a weak D match, TRBD1 (5 bases). Germline loops: CDR1 LNHDA, CDR2 SQIVND (reference sequence). The CDR3 is 14 residues long. The V end was cut by 9 bases, the J end by 2 bases, with 16 bases between. The CDR3 nucleotides are TGTGCCAGCCAACGCCGGGGCCTTAACACTGAAGCTTTCTTT. This gives the protein CASQRRGLNTEAFF.

The chain joins TRBV6-6 to TRBJ2-5, with TRBD1 identical over 7 bases. V dropped 7 bases and J dropped 3; count of bases not matched to a gene: 5. The CDR3 has 13 residues. Germline CDR1 MNHNY, CDR2 SVGAGI (reference sequence). The CDR3 region is CASTGQDEETQYF. The CDR3 region has the DNA TGTGCCAGCACCGGACAGGACGAAGAGACCCAGTACTTC.

The chain carries TRBV6-4 and TRBJ2-1, with D perhaps TRBD2 (6 bases). V shed 5 bases and J shed 0 bases, with 11 bases lying between them. In germline, CDR1 is MRHNA, CDR2 SNTAGT. The CDR3 covers 15 residues. This chain's CDR3 is CASSPGLSSYNEQFF. The CDR3 nucleotides are TGTGCCAGCAGTCCGGGACTCAGCTCCTACAATGAGCAGTTCTTC.

The rearrangement uses TRBV11-2 and TRBJ1-2; TRBD1 matches 9 bases. The CDR3 runs 14 residues. Trimming cost V 4 bases and J 2 bases; bases outside gene matches: 2. CDR1 and CDR2 from the germline V gene are SGHAT and FQNNGV. CDR3 in amino acids: CASSSGTGNYGYTF. CDR3 nucleotides: TGTGCCAGCAGCTCCGGGACAGGGAACTATGGCTACACCTTC.

The rearrangement uses TRBV27 and TRBJ1-4, with a weak D call TRBD1 (5 bases). Trimming shortened V by 1 base and J by 6 bases, and 12 bases separated the two germline ends. This CDR3 is built from 15 residues. Per the germline V gene, CDR1 is MNHEY and CDR2 is SMNVEV (reference sequence). CDR3 in DNA: TGTGCCAGCAGTTTATGGGGCCGAGAGGATGAAAAACTGTTTTTT. As protein: CASSLWGREDEKLFF.

The J gene is TRBJ1-5, the V gene TRBV7-8; D may be TRBD1 (5 bases). The CDR3 loop spans 15 amino acids. Deletions cut 1 base from V and 1 base from J, with 8 bases between. Germline lookup yields CDR1 SGHVS and CDR2 FQNEAQ. CDR3 DNA sequence: TGTGCCAGCAGCTTAGGGGGGATAAGCAATCAGCCCCAGCATTTT. This sequence encodes CASSLGGISNQPQHF. Complete variable domain (other parts from reference TRBV7-8 and TRBJ1-5): GAGVSQSPRYKVAKRGQDVALRCDPISGHVSLFWYQQALGQGPEFLTYFQNEAQLDKSGLPSDRFFAERPEGSVSTLKIQRTQQEDSAVYLCASSLGGISNQPQHFGDGTRLSIL.

V is TRBV5-1 and J is TRBJ1-1; 9 bases match TRBD1. The junction had 4 bases not matched to a gene; V was cut back by 1 base and J by 3 bases. This CDR3 is built from 15 residues. Germline V lookup: CDR1 SGHRS, CDR2 YFSETQ. CDR3 nucleotides: TGCGCCAGCAGCTTGACAGGGGGCGGGTACACTGAAGCTTTCTTT. The encoded protein is CASSLTGGGYTEAFF.

The CDR3 nucleotides are TGTGCCAGCAGCCCGACCGCCCGACAGGCGATAGCCAAAAACATTCAGTACTTC. Amino acid sequence: CASSPTARQAIAKNIQYF. The chain recombines TRBV27 with TRBJ2-4; D perhaps matches TRBD1 (6 bases). The V gene's germline CDR1 is MNHEY and CDR2 SMNVEV (reference sequence). The CDR3 consists of 18 residues. Trimming took off 6 bases at V and 0 bases at J, with 21 bases between the two ends.

The chain employs TRBV27 and TRBJ2-1; 9 bases map to TRBD2. V was pared by 5 bases and J by 7 bases, with 9 bases of the junction left unmatched. This CDR3 comprises 15 residues. CDR1 is MNHEY, CDR2 SMNVEV, per germline (reference sequence). For the CDR3, the DNA is TGTGCCAGCAGTCCGACCGGACTAGCGCCGAATGAGCAGTTCTTC. Protein sequence: CASSPTGLAPNEQFF.

This chain uses TRBV28 with TRBJ2-2, with TRBD2 identical over 8 bases. Germline trimming cut 5 bases from V and 6 bases from J; bases unmatched to any gene: 11. CDR1 is MDHEN and CDR2 is SYDVKM in the germline V gene. CDR3 length equals 16 residues. The CDR3 loop is CASSPRGTRVPGELFF. CDR3 nucleotide sequence: TGTGCCAGCAGTCCAAGGGGGACTAGGGTGCCCGGGGAGCTGTTTTTT.

This rearrangement joins TRBV2 to TRBJ1-4; possible D gene TRBD1, 5 bases. CDR3 length: 15 amino acids. V was shortened by 1 base and J by 5 bases, with 11 bases between the two germline ends. Germline V gene data show CDR1 as SNHLY and CDR2 as FYNNEI. The CDR3 nucleotides are TGTGCCAGCAGTGAAGTAGTTGAGGGGAATGAAAAACTGTTTTTT. Its translation: CASSEVVEGNEKLFF.

The CDR3 region has the DNA TGTGCCAGCAGCGTAGCGGGGGGCCCCGTATACGAGCAGTACTTC. Residues: CASSVAGGPVYEQYF. The chain uses TRBV9 and TRBJ2-7, with TRBD2 as a possible D gene (7 bases). The V and J ends lost 0 bases and 4 bases respectively, with 14 bases between them. CDR1 and CDR2 from the germline V gene are SGDLS and YYNGEE. The CDR3 totals 15 residues.

CDR3 DNA sequence: TGTGCCAGCAGTCCTGGGACAGGTACAGCCTACGAGCAGTACTTC. Amino acids: CASSPGTGTAYEQYF. The chain joins TRBV27 to TRBJ2-7, with 8 positions matching TRBD1. CDR3 size: 15 residues. V was clipped by 5 bases and J by 2 bases; unmatched bases: 8. Germline CDR1 is MNHEY and CDR2 is SMNVEV (reference sequence).